This record covers a single T cell receptor beta chain. The data were obtained in a study of cytomegalovirus exposure and HLA in healthy donors. Each of the donors was a healthy bone marrow donor. This CDR3 region has 14 residues. Germline V CDR1 and CDR2: MNHEY, SMNVEV (reference sequence). V lost 3 bases and J lost 6; bases outside the gene matches: 4. A multiplex PCR was run with 60 Vbeta primers and 13 Jbeta primers. Profiling relied on immunoSEQ multiplex PCR, and the TCRdb table lists in-frame clones only, not all of them. The table records about 160,000 clones, less than 90% of them present only once.

This chain joins TRBV27 and TRBJ1-2; 10 nucleotides align to TRBD1. This clonotype was sampled from a man aged 30 to 45 in good health and CMV-seronegative. Sequencing used PBMCs. The CDR3 protein is CASSLLGQGDGYTF. CDR3 DNA sequence: TGTGCCAGCAGTTTGCTTGGACAGGGGGATGGCTACACCTTC.